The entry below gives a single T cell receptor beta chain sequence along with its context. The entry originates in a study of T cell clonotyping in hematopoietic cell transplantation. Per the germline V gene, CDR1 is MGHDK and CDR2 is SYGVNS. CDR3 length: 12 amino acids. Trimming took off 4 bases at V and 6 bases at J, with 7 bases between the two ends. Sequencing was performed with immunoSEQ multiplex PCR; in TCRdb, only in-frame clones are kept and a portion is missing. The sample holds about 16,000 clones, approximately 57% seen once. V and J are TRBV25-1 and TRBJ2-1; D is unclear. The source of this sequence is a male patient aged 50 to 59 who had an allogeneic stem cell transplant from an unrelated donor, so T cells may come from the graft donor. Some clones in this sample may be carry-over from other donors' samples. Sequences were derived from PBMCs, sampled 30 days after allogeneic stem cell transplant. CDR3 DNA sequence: TGTGCCAGCAGTGTAGGTGTCAATGAGCAGTTCTTC. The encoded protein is CASSVGVNEQFF.